The text below deals with one T cell receptor beta chain. What it binds is not known. There are 13 residues in the CDR3. V lost 5 bases and J 2 bases, leaving 11 bases between the germline ends. CDR1 and CDR2 from the germline V gene are SGHRS and YFSETQ. The record originates from a study of shared clonotypes between healthy human individuals. Broader study findings: What limited the represented genetic and exposure-history diversity was the small number of donors.

Original handling: ImmunoSEQ junction-only sequences lacked quality scores, so their filtering differed. Sequencing used immunoSEQ multiplex PCR; TCRdb keeps in-frame clones, though not all of them. V and J calls plus clone size are reproduced from that table; the DNA served to infer D and trimming. This table has about half a million clones, 70% to 80% appearing once. The clonotype was recovered from a woman between 40 and 50 years old in good health. Some clones in this sample may be carry-over from other donors' samples. The sequenced material came from PBMCs. This chain connects TRBV5-1 to TRBJ2-7; D is possibly TRBD2 (6 bases). CDR3: CASSSGGTYEQYF. In DNA, the CDR3 is TGCGCCAGCAGTAGCGGAGGGACCTACGAGCAGTACTTC.